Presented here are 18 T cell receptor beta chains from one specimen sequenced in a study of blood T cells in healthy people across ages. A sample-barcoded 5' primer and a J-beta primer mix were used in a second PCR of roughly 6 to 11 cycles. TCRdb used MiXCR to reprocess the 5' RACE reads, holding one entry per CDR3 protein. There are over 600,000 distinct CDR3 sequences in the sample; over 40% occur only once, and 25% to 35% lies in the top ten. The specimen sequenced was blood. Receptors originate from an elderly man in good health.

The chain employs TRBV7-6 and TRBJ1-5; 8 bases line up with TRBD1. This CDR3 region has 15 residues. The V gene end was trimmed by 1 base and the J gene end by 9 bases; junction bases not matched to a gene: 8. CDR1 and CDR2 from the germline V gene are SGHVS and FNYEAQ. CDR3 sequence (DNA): TGTGCCAGCAGCTTAGGACAGGGGCCCGGCCGGCCCCAGCATTTT. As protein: CASSLGQGPGRPQHF.

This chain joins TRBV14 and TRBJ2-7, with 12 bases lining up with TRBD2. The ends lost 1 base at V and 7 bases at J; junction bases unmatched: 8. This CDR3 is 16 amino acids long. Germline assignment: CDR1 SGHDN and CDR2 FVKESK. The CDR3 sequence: CASSQGSTSGSNEQYF. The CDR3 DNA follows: TGTGCCAGCAGCCAAGGATCGACTAGCGGGAGTAATGAGCAGTACTTC.

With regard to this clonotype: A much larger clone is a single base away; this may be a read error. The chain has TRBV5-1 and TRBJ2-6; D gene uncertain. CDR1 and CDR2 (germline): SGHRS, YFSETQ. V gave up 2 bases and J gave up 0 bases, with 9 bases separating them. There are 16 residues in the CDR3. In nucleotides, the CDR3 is TGCGCCAGCAGCTTTGGTGTGCTCTCTGGGGCCAACGTCCTGACTTTC. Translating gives CASSFGVLSGANVLTF.

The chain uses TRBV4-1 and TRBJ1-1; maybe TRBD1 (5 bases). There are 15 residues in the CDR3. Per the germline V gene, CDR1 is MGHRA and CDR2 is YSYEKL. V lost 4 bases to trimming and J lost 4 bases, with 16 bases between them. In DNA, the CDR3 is TGCGCCAGCAGCCTAGAGCGGGGCCGGGGCACTGAAGCTTTCTTT. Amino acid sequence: CASSLERGRGTEAFF.

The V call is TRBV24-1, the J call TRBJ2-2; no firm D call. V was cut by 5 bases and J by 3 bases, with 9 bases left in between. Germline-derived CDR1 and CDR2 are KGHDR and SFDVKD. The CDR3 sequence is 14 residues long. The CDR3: CATSVERHTGELFF. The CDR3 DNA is TGTGCCACCAGTGTTGAGCGACACACCGGGGAGCTGTTTTTT.

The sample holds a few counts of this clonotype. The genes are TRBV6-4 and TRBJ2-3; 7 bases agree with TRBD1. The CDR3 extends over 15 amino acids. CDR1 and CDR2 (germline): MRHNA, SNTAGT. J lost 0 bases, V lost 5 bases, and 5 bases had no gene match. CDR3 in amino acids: CASSKDRTSTDTQYF. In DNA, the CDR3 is TGTGCCAGCAGTAAGGACAGGACTAGCACAGATACGCAGTATTTT.

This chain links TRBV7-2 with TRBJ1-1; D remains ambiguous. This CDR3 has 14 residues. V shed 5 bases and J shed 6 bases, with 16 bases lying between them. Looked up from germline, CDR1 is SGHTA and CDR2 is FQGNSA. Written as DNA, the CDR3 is TGTGCCAGCAGCCCCGGGATCCGGAATCCTGAAGCTTTCTTT. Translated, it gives CASSPGIRNPEAFF.

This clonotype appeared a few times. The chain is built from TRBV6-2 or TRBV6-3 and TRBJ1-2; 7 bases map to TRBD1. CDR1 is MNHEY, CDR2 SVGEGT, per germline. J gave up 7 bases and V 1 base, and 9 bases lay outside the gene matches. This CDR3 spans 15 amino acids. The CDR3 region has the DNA TGTGCCAGCAGTTACTACCCAGACAGGGCGCCTGGCTACACCTTC. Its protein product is CASSYYPDRAPGYTF.

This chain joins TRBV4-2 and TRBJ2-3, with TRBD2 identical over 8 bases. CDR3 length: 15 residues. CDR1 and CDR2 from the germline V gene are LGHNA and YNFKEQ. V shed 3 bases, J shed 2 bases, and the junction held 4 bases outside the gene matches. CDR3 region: CASSQWTSSTDTQYF. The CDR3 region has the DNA TGTGCCAGCAGCCAGTGGACTAGCTCCACAGATACGCAGTATTTT.

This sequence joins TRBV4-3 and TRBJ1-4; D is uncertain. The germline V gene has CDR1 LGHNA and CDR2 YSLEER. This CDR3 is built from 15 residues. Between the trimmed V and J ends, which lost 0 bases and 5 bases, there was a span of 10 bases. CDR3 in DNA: TGCGCCAGCAGCCAAGATCGGCAGATAAATGAAAAACTGTTTTTT. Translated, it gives CASSQDRQINEKLFF.

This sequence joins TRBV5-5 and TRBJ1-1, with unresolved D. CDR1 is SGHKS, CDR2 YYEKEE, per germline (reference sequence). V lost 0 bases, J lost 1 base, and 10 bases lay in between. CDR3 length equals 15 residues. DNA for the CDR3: TGTGCCAGCAGCTTGGAACTATACCCGAACACTGAAGCTTTCTTT. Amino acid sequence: CASSLELYPNTEAFF.

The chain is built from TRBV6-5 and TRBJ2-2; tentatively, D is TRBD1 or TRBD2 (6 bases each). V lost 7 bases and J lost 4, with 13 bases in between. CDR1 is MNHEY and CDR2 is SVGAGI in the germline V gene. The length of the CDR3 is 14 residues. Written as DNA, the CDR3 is TGTGCCAGCAAGGTACAGGGAGGCACCGGGGAGCTGTTTTTT. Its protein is CASKVQGGTGELFF.

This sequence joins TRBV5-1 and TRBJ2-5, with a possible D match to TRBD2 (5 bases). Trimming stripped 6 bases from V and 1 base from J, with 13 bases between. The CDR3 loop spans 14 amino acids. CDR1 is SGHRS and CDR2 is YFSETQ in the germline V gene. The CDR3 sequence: CASTAYGIQETQYF. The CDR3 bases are TGCGCCAGCACCGCCTACGGGATCCAAGAGACCCAGTACTTC. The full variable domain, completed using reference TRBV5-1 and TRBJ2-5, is KAGVTQTPRYLIKTRGQQVTLSCSPISGHRSVSWYQQTPGQGLQFLFEYFSETQRNKGNFPGRFSGRQFSNSRSEMNVSTLELGDSALYLCASTAYGIQETQYFGPGTRLLVL.

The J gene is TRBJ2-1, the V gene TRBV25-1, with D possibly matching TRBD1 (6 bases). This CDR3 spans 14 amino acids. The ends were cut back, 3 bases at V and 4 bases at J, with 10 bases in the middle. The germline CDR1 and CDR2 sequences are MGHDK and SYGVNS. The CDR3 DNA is TGTGCCAGCAGTGAGACAGGACTTTACAATGAGCAGTTCTTC. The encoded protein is CASSETGLYNEQFF.

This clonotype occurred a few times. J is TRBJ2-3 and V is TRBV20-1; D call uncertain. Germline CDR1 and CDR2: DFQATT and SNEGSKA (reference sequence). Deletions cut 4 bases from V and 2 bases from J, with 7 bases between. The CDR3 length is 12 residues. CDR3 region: CSAIDPTDTQYF. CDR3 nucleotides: TGCAGTGCTATCGACCCCACAGATACGCAGTATTTT.

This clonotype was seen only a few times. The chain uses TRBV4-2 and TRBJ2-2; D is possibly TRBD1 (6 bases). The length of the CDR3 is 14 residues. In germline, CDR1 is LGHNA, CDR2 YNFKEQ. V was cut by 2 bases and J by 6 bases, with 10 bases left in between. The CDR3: CASSQLQGPGELFF. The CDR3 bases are TGTGCCAGCAGCCAACTACAGGGACCCGGGGAGCTGTTTTTT.

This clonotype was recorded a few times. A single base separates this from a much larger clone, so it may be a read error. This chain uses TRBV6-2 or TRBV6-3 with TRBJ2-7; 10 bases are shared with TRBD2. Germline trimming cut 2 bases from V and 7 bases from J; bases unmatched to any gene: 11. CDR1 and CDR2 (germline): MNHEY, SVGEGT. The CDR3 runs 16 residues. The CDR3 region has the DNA TGTGCCAGCAGTTACCCGACTAGCGGGTCCTACAATGAGCAGTACTTC. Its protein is CASSYPTSGSYNEQYF.

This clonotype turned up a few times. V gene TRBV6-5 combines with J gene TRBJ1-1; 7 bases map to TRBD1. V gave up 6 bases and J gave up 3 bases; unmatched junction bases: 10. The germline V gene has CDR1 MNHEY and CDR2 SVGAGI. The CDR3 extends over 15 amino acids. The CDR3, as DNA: TGTGCCAGCAGGGTACAGGGGCGCGGGGACACTGAAGCTTTCTTT. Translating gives CASRVQGRGDTEAFF.